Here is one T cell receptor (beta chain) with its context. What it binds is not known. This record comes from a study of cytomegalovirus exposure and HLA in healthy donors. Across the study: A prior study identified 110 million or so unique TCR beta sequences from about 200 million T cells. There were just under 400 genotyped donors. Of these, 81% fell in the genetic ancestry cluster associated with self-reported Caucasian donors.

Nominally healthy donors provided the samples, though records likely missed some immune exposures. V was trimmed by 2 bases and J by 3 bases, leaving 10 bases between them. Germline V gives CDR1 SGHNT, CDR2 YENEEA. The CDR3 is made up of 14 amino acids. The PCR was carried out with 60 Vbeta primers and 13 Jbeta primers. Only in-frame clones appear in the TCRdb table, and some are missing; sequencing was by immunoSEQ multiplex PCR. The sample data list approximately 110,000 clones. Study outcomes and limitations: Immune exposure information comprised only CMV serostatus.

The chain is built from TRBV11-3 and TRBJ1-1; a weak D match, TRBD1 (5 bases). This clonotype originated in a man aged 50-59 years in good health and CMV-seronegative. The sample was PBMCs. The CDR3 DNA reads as TGTGCCAGCAGCTTAAGGGGTCAAGACACTGAAGCTTTCTTT. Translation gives CASSLRGQDTEAFF.